The clone carrying this TCR beta chain was seen a few times. The data were obtained in a study of T-cell memory formation after mild COVID-19. One entry per CDR3 protein, called by TCRdb with MiXCR from the 5' RACE reads. The sample shows roughly 510,000 distinct CDR3 sequences, roughly 17% of them seen only once. Germline values: CDR1 SGHRS, CDR2 YFSETQ. This CDR3 region has 15 residues. Trimming took 0 bases from V and 5 from J, leaving 14 bases between them. The sequence was collected from an adult woman who had mild COVID-19 (a few samples of this study predate the infection). Cell type and time point are not known. J is TRBJ2-5 and V is TRBV5-1; no definite D call. Sequencing input: PBMCs or a T cell subset sorted from them (not recorded which). CDR3 in amino acids: CASSLGALQRETQYF. In DNA form, the CDR3 reads TGCGCCAGCAGCTTGGGGGCTCTCCAGCGCGAGACCCAGTACTTC.